This paragraph covers one TCR beta chain sequence. The antigen is not known. These data are taken from a study of T-cell reconstitution after alpha-beta-depleted transplantation in children. Findings and limits, study-wide: The authors attributed T-cell counts and diversity one year after transplant mostly to newly produced T cells.

V was cut by 2 bases and J by 1 base, with 15 bases left in between. CDR1 and CDR2 (germline): DFQATT, SNEGSKA (reference sequence). The length of the CDR3 is 15 residues. Molecular barcoding with unique molecular identifiers was used for the TCRbeta library. In TCRdb, the PCR reads were re-called with MiXCR into one record per CDR3 protein. The sample holds hundreds of thousands of distinct CDR3 sequences; over 20% are singletons and the top ten take roughly 2.7%. The receptor was isolated from a girl aged 2 to 9 with Fanconi anemia, due to receive a stem cell transplant. The specimen comprised PBMCs, sampled before TCRalphabeta/CD19-depleted stem cell transplant. The chain links TRBV20-1 to TRBJ2-7; D is unresolved. This CDR3 reads CSARSEYQPSYEQYF. CDR3 bases: TGCAGTGCTAGATCCGAATATCAACCTTCCTACGAGCAGTACTTC.